The clone carrying this TCR beta chain was observed a handful of times. The CDR3 runs to 14 residues. Trimming cost V 4 bases and J 1 base; bases outside gene matches: 3. Looked up from germline, CDR1 is LNHDA and CDR2 is SQIVND (reference sequence). Time point given: pre-sensitization, week 0. Sample treatment: therapeutic diphenylcyclopropenone sensitization with weekly scalp DPC. Unique molecular identifiers were attached to individual cDNA molecules during library preparation. TCRdb reprocessed the RACE reads with MiXCR, giving one entry per CDR3 protein. Of more than 55,000 distinct CDR3 sequences listed, 11% are singletons. The data are from a study of human T cells and chemical hapten exposure. Turning to the study itself: DPC (0.01%) was patch tested on the upper back and read at 6 days. Alopecia areata, totalis or universalis affected patients who were mostly female.

This sequence joins TRBV19 and TRBJ1-2, with 7 bases matching TRBD1. The sequence derives from a woman aged 40 to 49 with alopecia areata. Some clones in this sample may be carry-over from other donors' samples. Sequencing was performed on whole blood, taken in connection with sensitization to the hapten diphenylcyclopropenone (DPC). CDR3 protein: CASSRGQLNYGYTF. CDR3 sequence (DNA): TGTGCCAGTAGTAGGGGACAGCTTAACTATGGCTACACCTTC.